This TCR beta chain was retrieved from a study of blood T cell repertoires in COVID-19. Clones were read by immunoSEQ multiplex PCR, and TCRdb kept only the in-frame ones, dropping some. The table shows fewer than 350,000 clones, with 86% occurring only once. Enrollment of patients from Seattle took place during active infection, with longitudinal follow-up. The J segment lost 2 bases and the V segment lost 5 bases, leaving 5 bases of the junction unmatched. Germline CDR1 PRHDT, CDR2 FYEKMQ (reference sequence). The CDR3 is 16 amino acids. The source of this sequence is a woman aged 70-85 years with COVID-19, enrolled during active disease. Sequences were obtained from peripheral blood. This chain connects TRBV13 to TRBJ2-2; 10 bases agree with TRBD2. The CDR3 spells CASSAGLAANTGELFF. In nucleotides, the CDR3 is TGTGCCAGCAGCGCCGGACTAGCGGCCAACACCGGGGAGCTGTTTTTT.